What follows are 16 T cell receptor beta chains derived from one specimen sequenced in a study of shared clonotypes between healthy human individuals. TCRdb keeps only in-frame clones here, not all; method: immunoSEQ multiplex PCR. The sample shows some 2,000,000 clones, 95% of them seen only once. The specimen was naive CD4+ T cells sorted from blood. The subset: CD45RA+ positively selected. The receptors originated from a man younger than 35 in good health.

The V call is TRBV5-1, the J call TRBJ2-3, with 13 bases aligning to TRBD2. V lost 7 bases, J lost 6 bases, and 5 bases stayed unmatched. Per germline, CDR1 SGHRS and CDR2 YFSETQ. The CDR3 loop spans 14 amino acids. DNA of the CDR3: TGCGCCAGCCAGACTAGCGGGGGGTCGGATACGCAGTATTTT. Translating gives CASQTSGGSDTQYF.

The CDR3 is CSVEVQGRYTEAFF. The CDR3 nucleotides are TGCAGCGTTGAAGTCCAGGGTAGATACACTGAAGCTTTCTTT. The chain is built from TRBV29-1 and TRBJ1-1, with D possibly being TRBD1 (5 bases). The V end lost 1 base, the J end lost 3 bases, and 12 bases lay between the germline ends. The CDR3 covers 14 residues. The germline CDR1 and CDR2 sequences are SQVTM and ANQGSEA.

The V call is TRBV4-1, the J call TRBJ2-7; TRBD2 might be the D (5 bases). The germline gives CDR1 MGHRA, CDR2 YSYEKL. V shed 4 bases and J shed 7 bases, with 20 bases lying between them. CDR3 length: 15 residues. CDR3 in amino acids: CASSPRPGEPGEQYF. CDR3 in DNA: TGCGCCAGCAGCCCCAGACCTGGGGAACCGGGGGAGCAGTACTTC.

Concerning this clone itself: Other DNA sequences within the sample encode an identical CDR3. The V gene is TRBV30, the J gene TRBJ1-1, with D hard to call. The CDR3 runs to 13 residues. V lost 0 bases to trimming and J lost 2 bases, with 7 bases between them. CDR1 GTSNPN and CDR2 SVGIG come from the germline V gene (reference sequence). The CDR3 sequence: CAWSVRVNTEAFF. CDR3 nucleotides: TGTGCCTGGAGTGTACGAGTAAACACTGAAGCTTTCTTT.

The J gene is TRBJ1-2, the V gene TRBV10-3; 10 positions match TRBD1. This CDR3 is 16 amino acids long. The V gene end was trimmed by 3 bases and the J gene end by 2 bases; junction bases not matched to a gene: 6. Germline V gene lookup returns CDR1 ENHRY and CDR2 SYGVKD. CDR3 loop: CAISDVRDRGNYGYTF. CDR3 bases: TGTGCCATCAGTGACGTGAGGGACAGGGGAAACTATGGCTACACCTTC.

This clone showed up just once. The same CDR3 can be traced to other DNA sequences in this sample. The chain recombines TRBV5-1 with TRBJ2-3; maybe TRBD1 (5 bases). The germline CDR1 and CDR2 sequences are SGHRS and YFSETQ. Trimming removed 0 bases at V and 3 bases at J, with 8 bases between. This CDR3 has 14 residues. CDR3: CASSLGAGTDTQYF. The CDR3 DNA reads TGCGCCAGCAGCTTGGGGGCAGGGACAGATACGCAGTATTTT.

This sequence joins TRBV18 and TRBJ2-7, with 9 bases identical to TRBD2. This CDR3 comprises 13 residues. CDR1 is KGHSH, CDR2 LQKENI, per germline. J lost 7 bases, V lost 4 bases, and 5 bases had no gene match. The CDR3 reads CASSQGLAWEQYF. The CDR3 bases are TGTGCCAGCTCACAAGGACTAGCGTGGGAGCAGTACTTC. Based on the CDR3 plus reference TRBV18 and TRBJ2-7, the full variable domain is NAGVMQNPRHLVRRRGQEARLRCSPMKGHSHVYWYRQLPEEGLKFMVYLQKENIIDESGMPKERFSAEFPKEGPSILRIQQVVRGDSAAYFCASSQGLAWEQYFGPGTRLTVT.

This clone is a singleton in its sample. CDR3 sequence reads: CASSEGGLQPQHF. In nucleotides, the CDR3 is TGTGCCAGCAGTGAAGGAGGACTGCAGCCCCAGCATTTT. This chain uses TRBV6-1 with TRBJ1-5; D gene uncertain. This CDR3 has 13 amino acids. With 1 base removed from V and 7 bases from J, the gap between germline ends came to 8 bases. Germline lookup yields CDR1 MNHNS and CDR2 SASEGT.

The CDR3 sequence is CASSLDAGELFF. In nucleotides, the CDR3 is TGTGCCAGCAGCTTAGACGCCGGGGAGCTGTTTTTT. The chain employs TRBV9 and TRBJ2-2; D not certain. Germline lookup yields CDR1 SGDLS and CDR2 YYNGEE. CDR3 size: 12 residues. Between the trimmed V and J ends, which lost 4 bases and 6 bases, there was a span of 7 bases.

The CDR3 spells CASSPDLGQDTF. For the CDR3, the DNA is TGCGCCAGCAGCCCGGACCTAGGCCAAGACACCTTC. The chain employs TRBV5-1 and TRBJ1-2; D gene uncertain. This CDR3 is 12 amino acids long. V shed 4 bases and J shed 12 bases, with 16 bases lying between them. Germline V gene data show CDR1 as SGHRS and CDR2 as YFSETQ.

This sequence joins TRBV28 and TRBJ1-1, with TRBD1 matching 9 bases. Germline V gives CDR1 MDHEN, CDR2 SYDVKM. This CDR3 has 15 residues. V lost 5 bases and J lost 3; bases outside the gene matches: 7. The CDR3 region has the DNA TGTGCCAGCAGTACGGGACAGGGTCGGGACACTGAAGCTTTCTTT. This gives the protein CASSTGQGRDTEAFF.

Here the CDR3 DNA reads TGCGCCAGCAGCTTGGCTCGGACAGGGTCGTCTGATACGCAGTATTTT. Its protein is CASSLARTGSSDTQYF. The chain couples TRBV5-1 to TRBJ2-3; TRBD1 agrees at 8 bases. V gave up 0 bases and J gave up 6 bases; unmatched junction bases: 9. CDR1 is SGHRS and CDR2 is YFSETQ in the germline V gene. CDR3 size: 16 residues.

This clone was counted a single time. The chain recombines TRBV6-5 with TRBJ1-5; 9 positions match TRBD1. There are 15 residues in the CDR3. Germline CDR1 is MNHEY and CDR2 is SVGAGI. V lost 6 bases and J lost 3; bases outside the gene matches: 6. CDR3 DNA: TGTGCCAGCAGAATATCACAGGGGGCCAATCAGCCCCAGCATTTT. This sequence encodes CASRISQGANQPQHF.

V and J are TRBV5-6 and TRBJ1-2; 8 nucleotides match TRBD1. V dropped 0 bases and J dropped 3; count of bases not matched to a gene: 13. This CDR3 comprises 18 residues. Germline values: CDR1 SGHDT, CDR2 YYEEEE. The CDR3 sequence is CASSLAPGWTGLDYGYTF. DNA of the CDR3: TGTGCCAGCAGCTTGGCCCCAGGGTGGACAGGGCTTGACTATGGCTACACCTTC.

The chain is built from TRBV5-1 and TRBJ1-2, with D uncertain. CDR3 length: 15 residues. Trimming cost V 0 bases and J 5 bases, with 14 bases left between them. CDR1 is SGHRS, CDR2 YFSETQ, per germline. In DNA form, the CDR3 reads TGCGCCAGCAGCTTGGTGGTCAGTGGTAGTTATGGCTACACCTTC. This encodes CASSLVVSGSYGYTF.

V usage is TRBV7-2 and J usage is TRBJ2-5; 9 nucleotides line up with TRBD2. The CDR3 is 17 amino acids. CDR1 and CDR2 (germline): SGHTA, FQGNSA. V trimming: 5 bases; J trimming: 5 bases; junction bases outside the gene matches: 15. This CDR3 reads CASSHRPIAGVRETQYF. CDR3 nucleotide sequence: TGTGCCAGCAGCCACAGGCCCATAGCGGGAGTCCGGGAGACCCAGTACTTC.